Sequencing of this TCR beta chain was carried out in a study of regulatory T cells in long-lasting Graves disease. Broader study findings: Persistent disease favored TRBV28, TRBJ1-2 and TRBJ2-5.

Remarks on this clonotype: Its antigen is undetermined.

Through Arm-PCR of CDR3 regions and iRepertoire HTBI primers, TCR beta libraries were built. A single record per CDR3 protein comes from TCRdb applying MiXCR to the multiplex PCR reads. The table lists about 560,000 distinct CDR3 sequences, about 16% of them singletons. Germline loops: CDR1 SGDLS, CDR2 YYNGEE. This CDR3 is built from 16 residues. V was pared by 4 bases and J by 2 bases, with 6 bases of the junction left unmatched. Specified time point: newly diagnosed GD, antithyroid drugs for less than 3 months. PBMCs were the source of the RNA used for TCR sequencing. The same data also went into a second study, on T cells in Graves' hyperthyroidism and ophthalmopathy. As reported in that work: With a duration under 2 months, the hyperthyroidism was newly diagnosed in patients aged 18 to 65.

This sequence joins TRBV9 and TRBJ2-3, with 11 bases matching TRBD1. This specimen was peripheral blood mononuclear cells (PBMCs), taken at new diagnosis, from a patient treated with antithyroid drugs. The receptor's source is a young man with Graves disease. CDR3 amino acids: CASSPRTGGFTDTQYF. The CDR3 DNA sequence: TGTGCCAGCAGCCCCCGGACAGGGGGCTTCACAGATACGCAGTATTTT.